The rows below give T cell receptor beta chains drawn from one sample of a study of metastatic and nonmetastatic thyroid tumors. MiXCR reprocessed the PCR reads for TCRdb. Of 26,000 or so clones listed, approximately 3.7% are singletons. Material for sequencing was blood. The receptors come from a male donor with papillary thyroid cancer or a benign thyroid nodule (not recorded which). Some clones in this sample may be carry-over from other donors' samples. Each CDR3 is given with its conserved first and last residue. The order of the fields is V gene, J gene, clone size, D gene, CDR3 protein, CDR3 DNA. D genes are given only for firm matches. Not every row has a clone size; where given, it reads once, few, many or a size class.

TRBV6-1	TRBJ2-7	medium-sized	TRBD1	CASSGTGGYEQYF	TGTGCCAGCAGTGGGACAGGGGGATACGAGCAGTACTTC
TRBV19	TRBJ2-5	many	TRBD2	CASSNGAAGGGETQYF	TGTGCCAGTAGTAATGGCGCAGCGGGGGGTGGAGAGACCCAGTACTTC
TRBV4-1	TRBJ2-7	many	TRBD1	CASSQGTGATYEQYF	TGCGCCAGCAGCCAAGGGACAGGGGCGACCTACGAGCAGTACTTC
TRBV20-1	TRBJ1-1	-	-	CSALWGINTEAFF	TGCAGTGCCCTGTGGGGAATCAACACTGAAGCTTTCTTT
TRBV11-2	TRBJ2-7	few	-	CASSLEAGATYEQYF	TGTGCCAGCAGCTTAGAGGCAGGGGCCACCTACGAGCAGTACTTC
TRBV4-3	TRBJ2-3	many	-	CASSQENRFTDTQYF	TGCGCCAGCAGCCAAGAAAACAGGTTCACAGATACGCAGTATTTT
TRBV20-1	TRBJ2-2	few	TRBD1	CSAQYGGQSTTGELFF	TGCAGTGCGCAATATGGGGGACAGTCGACCACCGGGGAGCTGTTTTTT
TRBV6-1	TRBJ1-2	-	-	CASRADGYTF	TGTGCCAGCAGAGCCGATGGCTACACCTTC
TRBV5-5	TRBJ1-5	-	-	CASTLHGFNQPQHF	TGTGCCAGCACCCTCCACGGATTCAATCAGCCCCAGCATTTT
TRBV2	TRBJ1-4	many	TRBD1	CASSSGGREKLFF	TGTGCCAGCAGCTCAGGGGGCAGGGAAAAACTGTTTTTT
TRBV5-1	TRBJ1-1	few	TRBD1	CASSGGGGQGAWNTEAFF	TGCGCCAGCAGCGGTGGGGGAGGACAGGGGGCTTGGAACACTGAAGCTTTCTTT
TRBV29-1	TRBJ2-7	many	TRBD2	CSAGTSASEQYF	TGCAGCGCCGGGACTAGCGCTTCCGAGCAGTACTTC
TRBV6-1	TRBJ2-3	many	-	CASSELGGTDTQYF	TGTGCCAGCAGTGAATTGGGGGGCACAGATACGCAGTATTTT
TRBV6-1	TRBJ1-6	few	-	CASSGPGRSPLHF	TGTGCCAGCAGTGGGCCGGGGAGATCACCCCTCCACTTT
TRBV30	TRBJ1-3	-	-	CAGRGVSGNTIYF	TGTGCCGGTAGAGGGGTCTCTGGAAACACCATATATTTT
TRBV6-1	TRBJ2-2	many	TRBD1	CASRISGQGTGELFF	TGTGCCAGCCGTATATCGGGACAGGGCACCGGGGAGCTGTTTTTT
TRBV19	TRBJ2-1	-	-	CASSVACYNEQFF	TGTGCCAGTTCAGTAGCCTGCTACAATGAGCAGTTCTTC
TRBV6-1	TRBJ2-1	-	-	CASSEIYNEQFF	TGTGCCAGCAGTGAAATCTACAATGAGCAGTTCTTC
TRBV24-1	TRBJ1-1	-	-	CATSGQRDTEAFF	TGTGCCACCAGTGGACAGCGAGACACTGAAGCTTTCTTT
TRBV5-1	TRBJ2-5	many	TRBD1	CASSSNRGETQYF	TGCGCCAGCAGCTCAAACAGGGGGGAGACCCAGTACTTC
TRBV10-3	TRBJ2-1	many	-	CAISESNEQFF	TGTGCCATCAGTGAGTCCAATGAGCAGTTCTTC
TRBV12-3/TRBV12-4	TRBJ1-1	many	-	CASSLWGGTEAFF	TGTGCCAGCAGTTTATGGGGGGGCACTGAAGCTTTCTTT
TRBV11-3	TRBJ1-1	few	-	CASSFGSNTGAFF	TGTGCCAGCAGCTTTGGGTCGAACACTGGAGCTTTCTTT
TRBV5-5	TRBJ2-1	many	-	CASSLAPRGSNEQFF	TGTGCCAGCAGCTTGGCTCCCAGGGGTTCCAATGAGCAGTTCTTC
TRBV28	TRBJ2-1	medium-sized	-	CAIWDPAKYNEQFF	TGTGCCATTTGGGACCCTGCGAAATACAATGAGCAGTTCTTC
TRBV30	TRBJ2-7	few	TRBD2	CAWSVGGDTEQYF	TGTGCCTGGAGTGTCGGGGGGGACACCGAGCAGTACTTC
TRBV30	TRBJ2-1	many	TRBD2	CAWSGRGGRHNEQFF	TGTGCCTGGAGTGGTCGGGGGGGGCGACACAATGAGCAGTTCTTC
TRBV10-3	TRBJ1-5	-	-	CAISESEGPKPQHF	TGTGCCATCAGTGAGTCGGAGGGGCCTAAGCCCCAGCATTTT
TRBV15	TRBJ2-6	-	TRBD1	CASSRDGDRVNVLTF	TGTGCCTCCAGCAGAGACGGTGACAGGGTCAACGTCCTGACTTTC
TRBV5-1	TRBJ2-3	-	TRBD1	CAGSPTGMPYTQYF	TGCGCCGGCAGCCCGACAGGGATGCCATATACGCAGTATTTT
TRBV5-1	TRBJ2-7	many	-	CASSLTVRGAAYEQYF	TGCGCCAGCAGCTTGACGGTCAGGGGCGCTGCCTACGAGCAGTACTTC
TRBV28	TRBJ1-2	medium-sized	-	CASSTSGGYTF	-
TRBV5-4	TRBJ2-1	many	-	CASSSPSFGTEQFF	TGTGCCAGCAGCTCCCCCAGTTTTGGGACGGAGCAGTTCTTC
TRBV20-1	TRBJ2-2	medium-sized	TRBD1	CSARGQAGELFF	TGCAGTGCTAGGGGACAGGCCGGGGAGCTGTTTTTT
TRBV27	TRBJ2-7	-	TRBD2	CASRPSGGPYEQYF	TGTGCCAGCAGACCTAGCGGAGGTCCCTACGAGCAGTACTTC
TRBV5-1	TRBJ1-1	-	-	CASTLNLGDTEAFF	TGCGCCAGCACCCTGAACCTTGGGGACACTGAAGCTTTCTTT
TRBV7-2	TRBJ2-7	few	-	CASTLGGPACEQYF	TGTGCCAGCACCTTAGGGGGTCCCGCCTGCGAGCAGTACTTC
TRBV3-1	TRBJ2-7	many	TRBD2	CASSLSPTSGSLNF	TGTGCCAGCAGCCTATCTCCCACTAGCGGGTCGTTGAACTTC
TRBV15	TRBJ2-3	many	-	CATSRDQDTQYF	TGTGCCACCAGCAGAGATCAGGATACGCAGTATTTT
TRBV28	TRBJ2-7	-	-	CASSPGRMPYEQYF	TGTGCCAGTTCGCCGGGGCGCATGCCCTACGAGCAGTACTTC
TRBV9	TRBJ2-7	many	TRBD2	CASSVGTSGHYEQYF	TGTGCCAGCAGCGTAGGGACTAGCGGACACTACGAGCAGTACTTC
TRBV7-3	TRBJ2-5	many	-	CASSSYGPQETQYF	TGTGCCAGCAGCTCCTACGGGCCTCAAGAGACCCAGTACTTC
TRBV28	TRBJ1-2	medium-sized	TRBD1	CASTPTPFTTGDYGYTF	TGTGCCAGCACCCCCACCCCCTTTACGACAGGGGACTATGGCTACACCTTC
TRBV9	TRBJ2-1	many	TRBD1	CASSERQGALYEQFF	TGTGCCAGCAGCGAGCGACAGGGGGCTCTGTATGAGCAGTTCTTC
TRBV6-1	TRBJ1-1	few	-	CASGDGNTEAFF	TGTGCCAGCGGGGACGGAAACACTGAAGCTTTCTTT
TRBV24-1	TRBJ1-1	few	-	CATSRGSGINTEAFF	TGTGCCACCAGTCGGGGTTCAGGCATTAACACTGAAGCTTTCTTT
TRBV25-1	TRBJ1-3	few	TRBD1	CASSSDRGGNTIYF	TGTGCCAGCAGCTCGGACAGGGGTGGAAACACCATATATTTT
TRBV6-2/TRBV6-3	TRBJ1-2	few	-	CASSRQRDYGYTF	TGTGCCAGCAGCAGACAGCGGGACTATGGCTACACCTTC